These 22 T cell receptor beta chains were all obtained from the same sample, sequenced in a study of cytomegalovirus exposure and HLA in healthy donors. Here immunoSEQ multiplex PCR was the method, and the copy in TCRdb shows in-frame clones only, minus some. The data show about 200,000 clones, around 87% seen once. The specimen was PBMCs. These receptors all come from a woman between 18 and 29 years old in good health and CMV-seropositive.

The rearrangement uses TRBV5-6 and TRBJ2-7; D is possibly TRBD2 (5 bases). This CDR3 has 13 amino acids. Trimming left V 4 bases short and J 6 bases short, with 14 bases between. The germline V gene encodes CDR1 SGHDT and CDR2 YYEEEE. The CDR3 sequence: CASSQGRRGEQYF. The CDR3 DNA is TGTGCCAGCAGCCAAGGGAGACGAGGCGAGCAGTACTTC.

The CDR3 here is CASSHFGRNRNYGYTF. The CDR3 DNA reads as TGCGCCAGCAGCCATTTTGGCCGAAACCGTAACTATGGCTACACCTTC. This chain connects TRBV5-1 to TRBJ1-2, with D hard to call. The V end was cut by 4 bases, the J end by 1 base, with 17 bases between. The CDR3 is made up of 16 amino acids. CDR1 and CDR2 from the germline V gene are SGHRS and YFSETQ.

The table lists this clone with a count of one. The CDR3 coding sequence is TGTGCCAGCAGCGCGGGGAACGGGGAAAAACTGTTTTTT. It yields the protein CASSAGNGEKLFF. The chain is built from TRBV7-7 and TRBJ1-4, with unresolved D. Germline values: CDR1 SSHAT, CDR2 FNYEAQ (reference sequence). This CDR3 is built from 13 residues. V dropped 5 bases and J dropped 8 bases, with 12 bases sitting between them.

The CDR3 bases are TGTGCCAGCAGTTTCAGAGGGGACAGTGCGCTTTATGGCTACACCTTC. It codes for CASSFRGDSALYGYTF. This chain links TRBV28 with TRBJ1-2; the match to TRBD1 covers 7 bases. V shed 3 bases, J shed 5 bases, and the junction held 12 bases outside the gene matches. CDR1 and CDR2 from the germline V gene are MDHEN and SYDVKM. The CDR3 has 16 residues.

CDR3 sequence reads: CASSSPKTENTDTQYF. Here the CDR3 DNA reads TGTGCCAGCAGCTCCCCTAAGACTGAAAACACAGATACGCAGTATTTT. V usage is TRBV7-2 and J usage is TRBJ2-3, with D unresolved. The CDR3 sequence is 16 residues long. The V end was cut by 4 bases, the J end by 2 bases, with 16 bases between. Germline V CDR1 and CDR2: SGHTA, FQGNSA.

The chain employs TRBV6-1 and TRBJ1-5; the match to TRBD1 covers 7 bases. V was clipped by 3 bases and J by 1 base; unmatched bases: 9. The CDR3 is 17 amino acids. Looked up from germline, CDR1 is MNHNS and CDR2 is SASEGT. The CDR3 reads CASSDYLGGASNQPQHF. CDR3 DNA: TGTGCCAGCAGTGATTATTTAGGGGGCGCAAGCAATCAGCCCCAGCATTTT.

This clone has just one count. V usage is TRBV29-1 and J usage is TRBJ2-5, with TRBD2 matching over 9 bases. The CDR3 is 14 residues long. J gave up 5 bases and V 1 base, and 5 bases lay outside the gene matches. Germline-derived CDR1 and CDR2 are SQVTM and ANQGSEA. The CDR3 nucleotides are TGCAGCGTTGAAGGGGGGACTAGCCGCGAGACCCAGTACTTC. Translating gives CSVEGGTSRETQYF.

The rearrangement links TRBV6-5 to TRBJ1-2; 8 bases match TRBD1. CDR1 is MNHEY and CDR2 is SVGAGI in the germline V gene. V lost 4 bases and J lost 6; bases outside the gene matches: 7. The CDR3 covers 14 residues. CDR3: CASSWSGGADGYTF. The CDR3 coding sequence is TGTGCCAGCAGTTGGTCAGGGGGCGCGGATGGCTACACCTTC.

This sequence joins TRBV19 and TRBJ2-3; 9 bases map to TRBD2. Trimming cost V 7 bases and J 2 bases; bases outside gene matches: 10. CDR3 length: 16 residues. The germline gives CDR1 LNHDA, CDR2 SQIVND (reference sequence). The CDR3 sequence is CASTPRASGTTDTQYF. In nucleotides, the CDR3 is TGTGCCAGTACCCCTCGTGCTAGCGGGACCACAGATACGCAGTATTTT.

The chain employs TRBV28 and TRBJ1-4, with 7 bases that match TRBD1. V shed 8 bases and J 6 bases; nucleotides not matched to a gene: 6. The germline CDR1 and CDR2 sequences are MDHEN and SYDVKM. The CDR3 covers 13 residues. The CDR3 DNA is TGTGCCAGCGCATTCAGGGGGGATGAAAAACTGTTTTTT. Translated: CASAFRGDEKLFF.

This chain links TRBV28 with TRBJ2-2; D gene ambiguous. The V end was cut by 3 bases, the J end by 10 bases, with 9 bases between. The germline V gene has CDR1 MDHEN and CDR2 SYDVKM. This CDR3 spans 12 amino acids. The CDR3 DNA reads as TGTGCCAGCAGTTTTCCCATCCCGGAGCTGTTTTTT. Translated: CASSFPIPELFF.

This clone was seen a single time. The chain uses TRBV7-9 and TRBJ2-3, with TRBD2 as a possible D gene (6 bases). V lost 4 bases, J lost 3 bases, and 8 bases lay in between. The CDR3 is 13 residues long. Per germline, CDR1 SEHNR and CDR2 FQNEAQ (reference sequence). The CDR3: CASSSGGTDTQYF. The CDR3 coding sequence is TGTGCCAGCAGCTCAGGAGGGACAGATACGCAGTATTTT.

This clone was seen a single time. The rearrangement joins TRBV28 to TRBJ1-1, with D possibly matching TRBD1 (6 bases). Germline values: CDR1 MDHEN, CDR2 SYDVKM. This CDR3 has 15 residues. Trimming removed 7 bases at V and 3 bases at J, with 18 bases between. CDR3 bases: TGTGCCAGCACCCCACAGGGATGGGGGTACACTGAAGCTTTCTTT. Its protein product is CASTPQGWGYTEAFF.

This sequence joins TRBV2 and TRBJ1-5; a possible D gene is TRBD1 (6 bases). Trimming pared 6 bases from V and 4 bases from J, leaving 16 bases between. CDR3 length: 15 amino acids. Per germline, CDR1 SNHLY and CDR2 FYNNEI. The chain's CDR3 is CASRADRTDNQPQHF. CDR3 nucleotide sequence: TGTGCCAGCAGGGCTGACAGGACAGATAATCAGCCCCAGCATTTT. The entire variable domain, with the rest obtained from reference TRBV2 and TRBJ1-5, is as follows: EPEVTQTPSHQVTQMGQEVILRCVPISNHLYFYWYRQILGQKVEFLVSFYNNEISEKSEIFDDQFSVERPDGSNFTLKIRSTKLEDSAMYFCASRADRTDNQPQHFGDGTRLSIL.

V gene TRBV30 combines with J gene TRBJ1-5, with 9 bases lining up with TRBD1. Germline loops: CDR1 GTSNPN, CDR2 SVGIG (reference sequence). J gave up 2 bases and V 2 bases, and 7 bases lay outside the gene matches. This CDR3 is built from 16 residues. Here the CDR3 DNA reads TGTGCCTGGAGTCAGAAACAGGGGGCGGGCAATCAGCCCCAGCATTTT. It specifies CAWSQKQGAGNQPQHF.

CDR3 nucleotides: TGTGCCAGCAGCTCCCCAGGGGGAACTTACGAGCAGTACTTC. This codes for CASSSPGGTYEQYF. The chain carries TRBV7-9 and TRBJ2-7, with TRBD1 identical over 7 bases. This CDR3 is 14 amino acids long. V lost 4 bases, J lost 4 bases, and 7 bases stayed unmatched. Germline CDR1 and CDR2: SEHNR and FQNEAQ (reference sequence).

The chain joins TRBV7-6 to TRBJ2-7; 8 nucleotides agree with TRBD1. The CDR3 covers 14 residues. With 5 bases clipped from V and 6 bases from J, the junction kept 9 bases outside the gene matches. Germline CDR1 is SGHVS and CDR2 is FNYEAQ. This CDR3 reads CASSPSDRGGEQYF. CDR3 DNA sequence: TGTGCCAGCAGCCCATCAGACAGGGGAGGCGAGCAGTACTTC. The whole variable domain, remainder taken from reference TRBV7-6 and TRBJ2-7, is GAGVSQSPRYKVTKRGQDVALRCDPISGHVSLYWYRQALGQGPEFLTYFNYEAQQDKSGLPNDRFSAERPEGSISTLTIQRTEQRDSAMYRCASSPSDRGGEQYFGPGTRLTVT.

This chain connects TRBV18 to TRBJ2-7; TRBD1 is a possible D gene (5 bases). V was clipped by 6 bases and J by 5 bases, with 14 bases between them. The germline CDR1 and CDR2 sequences are KGHSH and LQKENI. This CDR3 has 13 amino acids. DNA of the CDR3: TGTGCCAGCTCGCCAGGGTGGAGAGACGAGCAGTACTTC. Amino acids: CASSPGWRDEQYF.

In DNA form, the CDR3 reads TGTGCCAGCAGCCTGGCAGGGGGCCTCAATCAGCCCCAGCATTTT. Its protein product is CASSLAGGLNQPQHF. The V gene is TRBV9, the J gene TRBJ1-5; 8 positions agree with TRBD1. Per the germline V gene, CDR1 is SGDLS and CDR2 is YYNGEE. This CDR3 comprises 15 residues. The trim removed 4 bases at V and 3 bases at J, leaving 6 bases unmatched. The full variable domain, rest sourced from reference TRBV9 and TRBJ1-5, is DSGVTQTPKHLITATGQRVTLRCSPRSGDLSVYWYQQSLDQGLQFLIQYYNGEERAKGNILERFSAQQFPDLHSELNLSSLELGDSALYFCASSLAGGLNQPQHFGDGTRLSIL.

The CDR3 spells CARSAQGLRTEAFF. In DNA form, the CDR3 reads TGTGCCAGATCGGCCCAGGGGCTTAGGACTGAAGCTTTCTTT. The chain employs TRBV5-3 and TRBJ1-1; tentative D call: TRBD1 (6 bases). TRBV5-3 is treated as an ORF (open reading frame) with a function not yet certain. The V end lost 7 bases, the J end lost 5 bases, and 18 bases lay between the germline ends. There are 14 residues in the CDR3.

The V call is TRBV6-5, the J call TRBJ1-5; 8 nucleotides line up with TRBD1. Trimming removed 7 bases from V and 5 bases from J; junction bases left unmatched: 7. CDR1 and CDR2 (germline): MNHEY, SVGAGI. CDR3 length equals 14 residues. CDR3 amino acids: CASTKSQGDQPQHF. The CDR3, as DNA: TGTGCCAGCACCAAGTCACAGGGGGATCAGCCCCAGCATTTT.

This chain uses TRBV28 with TRBJ2-1; TRBD1 is a possible D gene (6 bases). The V end was cut by 5 bases, the J end by 4 bases, with 12 bases between. The CDR3 spans 14 residues. In germline, CDR1 is MDHEN, CDR2 SYDVKM. For the CDR3, the DNA is TGTGCCAGCAGTATAGAACAGGGATACAATGAGCAGTTCTTC. Translated: CASSIEQGYNEQFF.